The entry that follows covers one T cell receptor beta chain sequence. A much larger clone lies one base from this, so it may be a read error. TCRdb recomputed calls from the 5' RACE reads with MiXCR, one row per CDR3 protein. The sample records about 40,000 distinct CDR3 sequences, approximately 17% being singletons. From germline, CDR1 is SGHRS and CDR2 YFSETQ. This CDR3 is built from 14 residues. Sequenced material: naive CD4+ T cells sorted from a lymph node. Subset here: naive CD4+ T cells, CD4+CD45RA+CD25-. The rearrangement joins TRBV5-1 to TRBJ1-3; unclear D gene. The TCR originated in a female donor with breast cancer. DNA of the CDR3: TGCTCCAGCTCCCTAGACGGCTCTGGAAACACCATATATTTT. Amino acids: CSSSLDGSGNTIYF.